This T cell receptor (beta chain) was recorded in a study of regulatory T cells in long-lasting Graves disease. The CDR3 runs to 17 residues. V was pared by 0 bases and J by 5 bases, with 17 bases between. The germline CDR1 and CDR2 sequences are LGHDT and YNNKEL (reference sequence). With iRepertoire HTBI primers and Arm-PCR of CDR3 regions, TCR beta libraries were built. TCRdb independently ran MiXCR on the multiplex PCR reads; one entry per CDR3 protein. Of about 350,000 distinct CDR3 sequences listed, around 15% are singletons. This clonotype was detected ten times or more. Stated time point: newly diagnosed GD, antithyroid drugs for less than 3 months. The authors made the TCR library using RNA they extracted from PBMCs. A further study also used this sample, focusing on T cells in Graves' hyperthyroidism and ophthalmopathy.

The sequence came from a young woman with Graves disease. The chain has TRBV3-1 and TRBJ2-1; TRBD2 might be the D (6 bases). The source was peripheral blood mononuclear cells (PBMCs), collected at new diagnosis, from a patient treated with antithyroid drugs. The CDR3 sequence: CASSQEARRLGNNEQFF. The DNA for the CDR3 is TGTGCCAGCAGCCAAGAGGCTAGGAGACTAGGAAACAATGAGCAGTTCTTC.